The TCR beta chain described here comes from a study of multiple sclerosis patients with progressive multifocal leukoencephalopathy. Study-level points and caveats: Clones expanded at PML were already present before and during natalizumab. In most PML patients, TRB repertoires appeared less diverse by entropy. Findings may reflect JC virus infection or just general immunocompromise.

Time point denoted: more than five months of natalizumab therapy. The V and J ends lost 0 bases and 2 bases, in that order; junction bases with no gene match: 14. CDR1 is MGHRA and CDR2 is YSYEKL in the germline V gene. This CDR3 is built from 19 residues. Only a few counts were recorded for this clone. Its target is unknown. The assay was immunoSEQ multiplex PCR, and TCRdb's table has in-frame clones only and misses some. The repertoire holds 25,000 to 35,000 clones, with roughly 86% as singletons. The chain carries TRBV4-1 and TRBJ2-3; 7 nucleotides match TRBD2. The sequence derives from a human donor with multiple sclerosis. Sequences were derived from PBMCs, sampled from a patient treated with natalizumab. The CDR3 sequence is CASSQDRGTSSGYTDTQYF. CDR3 in DNA: TGCGCCAGCAGCCAAGATCGGGGAACCAGTAGCGGGTACACAGATACGCAGTATTTT.